The 17 T cell receptor beta chains in this list originate from one sample, sequenced in a study of shared clonotypes between healthy human individuals. The data were produced by immunoSEQ multiplex PCR, yet TCRdb's version contains in-frame clones alone and is incomplete. The top ten clones hold more than 0.35% of a sample with about 2.5 million clones, around 90% of them seen once. Sequenced: naive CD4+ T cells from PBMCs. The subset here: CD45RA+ positively selected. All receptors derive from a man aged 18 to 30 in good health. Some clones in this sample may be carry-over from other donors' samples.

Turning to this clone: This CDR3 is also generated by other DNA sequences in the sample. J is TRBJ1-1 and V is TRBV28, with TRBD1 identical over 8 bases. Germline V lookup: CDR1 MDHEN, CDR2 SYDVKM. J gave up 4 bases and V 1 base, and 5 bases lay outside the gene matches. This CDR3 contains 15 residues. In DNA form, the CDR3 reads TGTGCCAGCAGTTTATCAGGGGGCGTAGGCACTGAAGCTTTCTTT. It specifies CASSLSGGVGTEAFF. Using reference TRBV28 and TRBJ1-1 for the parts outside the CDR3, the full variable domain is DVKVTQSSRYLVKRTGEKVFLECVQDMDHENMFWYRQDPGLGLRLIYFSYDVKMKEKGDIPEGYSVSREKKERFSLILESASTNQTSMYLCASSLSGGVGTEAFFGQGTRLTVV.

This clone was seen once. The chain combines TRBV6-1 with TRBJ1-3, with a possible D match to TRBD1 (5 bases). The CDR3 sequence is 14 residues long. Between the trimmed V and J ends, which lost 8 bases and 2 bases, there was a span of 13 bases. Germline CDR1 and CDR2: MNHNS and SASEGT. The CDR3 is CASVRGGAGNTIYF. The CDR3 coding sequence is TGTGCCAGCGTCCGTGGGGGTGCTGGAAACACCATATATTTT.

J is TRBJ1-5 and V is TRBV7-9; D gene ambiguous. CDR1 is SEHNR and CDR2 is FQNEAQ in the germline V gene (reference sequence). This CDR3 is built from 15 residues. The V and J ends lost 1 base and 0 bases respectively, with 7 bases between them. CDR3 in amino acids: CASSLGGDSNQPQHF. CDR3 coding DNA: TGTGCCAGCAGCTTAGGTGGTGATAGCAATCAGCCCCAGCATTTT.

The genes are TRBV19 and TRBJ2-7, with D perhaps TRBD1 (6 bases). The CDR3 is 13 amino acids. V was trimmed by 11 bases and J by 3 bases, leaving 17 bases between them. Looked up from germline, CDR1 is LNHDA and CDR2 is SQIVND (reference sequence). The chain's CDR3 is CACSTGQSYEQYF. Written as DNA, the CDR3 is TGTGCCTGCTCAACCGGACAGAGCTACGAGCAGTACTTC.

Note on this clone: Within the sample, other DNA sequences also encode this same CDR3. The chain carries TRBV28 and TRBJ2-7; TRBD1 is a possible D gene (7 bases). CDR3 length: 15 residues. Per germline, CDR1 MDHEN and CDR2 SYDVKM. V gave up 6 bases and J gave up 4 bases, with 19 bases separating them. The CDR3 loop reads CASRLAGQGVYEQYF. The CDR3 region has the DNA TGTGCCAGCAGACTAGCAGGGCAGGGGGTTTACGAGCAGTACTTC.

This chain uses TRBV11-2 with TRBJ2-7; D gene unclear. CDR1 and CDR2 from the germline V gene are SGHAT and FQNNGV. The CDR3 sequence is 15 residues long. Trimming shortened V by 2 bases and J by 7 bases, and 18 bases separated the two germline ends. As DNA, the CDR3 is TGTGCCAGCAGCTTACGTACTGGGCCCTTGAGGGAGCAGTACTTC. Protein product: CASSLRTGPLREQYF.

This chain uses TRBV5-1 with TRBJ1-1, with TRBD1 matching over 7 bases. CDR3 length: 14 residues. Trimming at V came to 3 bases and at J to 4 bases, leaving 6 bases not matched to a gene. Germline V CDR1 and CDR2: SGHRS, YFSETQ. The CDR3 coding sequence is TGCGCCAGCAGCTGGGACAGTTTGGGCACTGAAGCTTTCTTT. As protein: CASSWDSLGTEAFF.

The V gene is TRBV5-1, the J gene TRBJ1-2; no definite D call. Germline V gives CDR1 SGHRS, CDR2 YFSETQ. The CDR3 is 15 residues long. Trimming stripped 3 bases from V and 4 bases from J, with 16 bases between. CDR3 amino acids: CASSSGGTGAYGYTF. Here the CDR3 DNA reads TGCGCCAGCAGCTCCGGCGGTACGGGCGCCTATGGCTACACCTTC.

Concerning this clone: The same CDR3 is also encoded by other DNA sequences in this sample. The chain joins TRBV29-1 to TRBJ1-1, with TRBD1 identical over 7 bases. The germline V gene has CDR1 SQVTM and CDR2 ANQGSEA. Unmatched junction bases numbered 4, after V lost 6 bases and J lost 0 bases. The CDR3 loop spans 13 amino acids. The DNA for the CDR3 is TGCAGCGTGGAGGGGGCTTTGAACACTGAAGCTTTCTTT. It is translated as CSVEGALNTEAFF.

In this sample, this clone turned up once. The rearrangement links TRBV5-6 to TRBJ1-3; a weak D match, TRBD1 (5 bases). Germline V lookup: CDR1 SGHDT, CDR2 YYEEEE. Deletions cut 3 bases from V and 0 bases from J, with 13 bases between. This CDR3 is built from 16 residues. DNA of the CDR3: TGTGCCAGCAGCTCCCTGGGGGTTTCCTCTGGAAACACCATATATTTT. Its translation is CASSSLGVSSGNTIYF.

This clone was detected only once. The rearrangement links TRBV7-9 to TRBJ2-5; D not certain. Trimming took off 1 base at V and 4 bases at J, with 13 bases between the two ends. Germline V lookup: CDR1 SEHNR, CDR2 FQNEAQ (reference sequence). This CDR3 region has 15 residues. The CDR3 sequence: CASSLVGTLGETQYF. CDR3 coding DNA: TGTGCCAGCAGCTTAGTTGGCACACTTGGAGAGACCCAGTACTTC.

With respect to this clone: This specimen includes other DNA sequences encoding the same CDR3. V and J are TRBV5-1 and TRBJ1-2; 9 positions match TRBD1. Per the germline V gene, CDR1 is SGHRS and CDR2 is YFSETQ. V shed 2 bases, J shed 8 bases, and the junction held 1 base outside the gene matches. The CDR3 loop spans 12 amino acids. CDR3 coding DNA: TGCGCCAGCAGCTTAACAGGGGGCGGCTACACCTTC. It is translated as CASSLTGGGYTF.

The gene calls are TRBV7-9 and TRBJ1-2; 10 positions match TRBD1. Trimming took 8 bases from V and 3 from J; bases not matched to a gene: 0. Germline V lookup: CDR1 SEHNR, CDR2 FQNEAQ (reference sequence). This CDR3 has 12 residues. CDR3 DNA: TGTGCCAGCGGGACAGGGGACTATGGCTACACCTTC. Encoded protein: CASGTGDYGYTF.

The DNA for the CDR3 is TGTGCCAGCAGTTTACTGGCGGGCGGGGTGACCAAAAACATTCAGTACTTC. Its translation: CASSLLAGGVTKNIQYF. The chain uses TRBV28 and TRBJ2-4; a weak D match, TRBD2 (6 bases). Trimming removed 2 bases from V and 2 bases from J, with 16 bases in between. Germline CDR1 reads MDHEN; CDR2 reads SYDVKM. This CDR3 spans 17 amino acids.

V usage is TRBV6-6 and J usage is TRBJ1-4, with 8 bases matching TRBD1. Trimming cost V 5 bases and J 7 bases; bases outside gene matches: 6. CDR1 is MNHNY and CDR2 is SVGAGI in the germline V gene (reference sequence). The CDR3 runs 14 residues. The CDR3 DNA reads as TGTGCCAGCAGTACGGGACAGGCCGTTGAAAAACTGTTTTTT. Encoded protein: CASSTGQAVEKLFF.

The V gene is TRBV4-2, the J gene TRBJ2-7; D is undetermined. With 4 bases removed from V and 4 bases from J, the gap between germline ends came to 17 bases. The CDR3 has 15 amino acids. CDR1 and CDR2 from the germline V gene are LGHNA and YNFKEQ. CDR3 sequence reads: CASSPVGIEVYEQYF. The CDR3, as DNA: TGTGCCAGCAGCCCTGTTGGGATAGAAGTTTACGAGCAGTACTTC.

The CDR3 DNA sequence: TGTGCCACCCGAGGGACAGGGGGCAGAAACGAGCAGTACTTC. It yields the protein CATRGTGGRNEQYF. The chain combines TRBV19 with TRBJ2-7; 12 bases are shared with TRBD1. Germline assignment: CDR1 LNHDA and CDR2 SQIVND (reference sequence). Trimming cost V 10 bases and J 5 bases; bases outside gene matches: 9. This CDR3 spans 14 amino acids.